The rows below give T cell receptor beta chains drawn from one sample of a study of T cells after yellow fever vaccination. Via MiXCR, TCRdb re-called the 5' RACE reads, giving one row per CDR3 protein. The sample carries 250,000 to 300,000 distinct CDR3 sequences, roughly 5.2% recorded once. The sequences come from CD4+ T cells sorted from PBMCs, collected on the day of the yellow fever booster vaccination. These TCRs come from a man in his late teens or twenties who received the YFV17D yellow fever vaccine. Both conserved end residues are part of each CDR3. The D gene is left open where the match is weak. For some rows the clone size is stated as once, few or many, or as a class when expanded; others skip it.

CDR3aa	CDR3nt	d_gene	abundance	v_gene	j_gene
CASSPTRSLETQYF	TGTGCCAGCAGCCCTACGCGGAGCCTTGAGACCCAGTACTTC	NA	NA	TRBV7-2	TRBJ2-5
CASSPRGTSDNEKLFF	TGTGCCAGCAGCCCACGGGGGACTTCAGATAATGAAAAACTGTTTTTT	NA	few	TRBV5-6	TRBJ1-4
CSATKTGDTLNIQYF	TGCAGTGCGACTAAAACCGGAGACACTTTAAACATTCAGTACTTC	NA	many	TRBV20-1	TRBJ2-4
CASSHRGTFAYAQRPLHF	TGTGCCAGCAGCCACCGCGGGACGTTTGCCTACGCCCAACGACCCCTCCACTTT	NA	many	TRBV3-2	TRBJ1-6
CASSSPYSGELFF	TGTGCCAGCAGTTCCCCCTACAGCGGGGAGCTGTTTTTT	NA	many	TRBV27	TRBJ2-2
CASSPRTSGNEQFF	TGTGCCAGCAGCCCTCGGACTAGCGGCAATGAGCAGTTCTTC	TRBD2	few	TRBV7-3	TRBJ2-1
CASRPGSGETQYF	TGCGCCAGCAGACCCGGTTCCGGAGAGACCCAGTACTTC	NA	NA	TRBV5-1	TRBJ2-5
CASKRGAADMTQYF	TGCGCCAGCAAGCGAGGGGCGGCCGATATGACCCAGTACTTC	NA	NA	TRBV5-1	TRBJ2-5
CSVDLGLGETQYF	TGCAGCGTTGATCTGGGTTTAGGGGAGACCCAGTACTTC	NA	many	TRBV29-1	TRBJ2-5
CASSVRGLQETQYF	TGTGCCAGCAGTGTACGGGGCCTCCAAGAGACCCAGTACTTC	NA	few	TRBV25-1	TRBJ2-5
CSALTANYGYTF	TGCAGTGCTTTGACAGCTAACTATGGCTACACCTTC	NA	many	TRBV20-1	TRBJ1-2
CASSPTGRETQYF	TGTGCCAGCTCACCAACAGGGAGAGAGACCCAGTACTTC	NA	NA	TRBV18	TRBJ2-5
CASSASVGRGLNGELFF	TGTGCCAGCAGTGCCTCCGTTGGCAGGGGCTTGAACGGGGAGCTGTTTTTT	NA	NA	TRBV25-1	TRBJ2-2
CASSLERGGEQFF	TGTGCCAGCAGCTTAGAGAGGGGGGGCGAGCAGTTCTTC	NA	few	TRBV5-6	TRBJ2-1
CASSLALRGYIRTDTQYF	TGTGCCAGCAGCTTAGCGCTCCGGGGTTACATTAGGACAGATACGCAGTATTTT	NA	NA	TRBV7-9	TRBJ2-3
CASSQDLPGASYNEQFF	TGTGCCAGCAGCCAAGATCTTCCGGGGGCGTCCTACAATGAGCAGTTCTTC	NA	few	TRBV3-2	TRBJ2-1
CASSQPGGGGVQFF	TGCGCCAGCAGCCAACCGGGGGGCGGGGGAGTCCAGTTCTTC	NA	many	TRBV4-1	TRBJ2-1
CSVRRGGEQFF	TGCAGTGTAAGGAGAGGCGGGGAGCAGTTCTTC	NA	few	TRBV20-1	TRBJ2-1
CASSGGGFMSTQYF	TGTGCCAGCAGCGGCGGGGGGTTCATGAGTACGCAGTATTTT	TRBD2	many	TRBV9	TRBJ2-3
CASSFRDRGVFGTDTQYF	TGTGCCAGCAGCTTCCGGGACAGGGGAGTTTTTGGCACAGATACGCAGTATTTT	TRBD1	few	TRBV7-9	TRBJ2-3
CAAGDLTQYF	TGTGCCGCGGGGGACCTTACGCAGTATTTT	TRBD2	NA	TRBV6-1	TRBJ2-3
CTSSLAPPERLRLNEQFF	TGCACCAGCAGTTTAGCTCCTCCCGAGCGACTCAGACTCAATGAGCAGTTCTTC	NA	few	TRBV27	TRBJ2-1